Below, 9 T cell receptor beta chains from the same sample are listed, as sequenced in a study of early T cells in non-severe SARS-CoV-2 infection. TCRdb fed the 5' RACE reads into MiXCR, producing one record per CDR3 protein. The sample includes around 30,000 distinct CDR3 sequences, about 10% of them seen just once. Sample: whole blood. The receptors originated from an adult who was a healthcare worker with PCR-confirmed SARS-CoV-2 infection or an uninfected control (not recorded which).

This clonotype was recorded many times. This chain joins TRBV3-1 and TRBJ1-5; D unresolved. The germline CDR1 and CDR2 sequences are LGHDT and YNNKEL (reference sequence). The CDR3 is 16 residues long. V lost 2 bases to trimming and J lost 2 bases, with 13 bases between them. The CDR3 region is CASSQTGVAGNQPQHF. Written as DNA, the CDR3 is TGTGCCAGCAGCCAAACCGGGGTGGCTGGCAATCAGCCCCAGCATTTT.

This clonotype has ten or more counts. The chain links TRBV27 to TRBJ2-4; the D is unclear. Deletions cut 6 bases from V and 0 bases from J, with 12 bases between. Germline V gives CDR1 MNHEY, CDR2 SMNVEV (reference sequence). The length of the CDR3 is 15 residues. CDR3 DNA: TGTGCCAGCAGCACACTATTCGGAGCCAAAAACATTCAGTACTTC. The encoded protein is CASSTLFGAKNIQYF.

The CDR3 is CAITEAGGDTGELFF. The CDR3 DNA sequence: TGTGCCATTACGGAAGCGGGGGGCGACACCGGGGAGCTGTTTTTT. V gene TRBV6-2 or TRBV6-3 combines with J gene TRBJ2-2, with 9 bases that match TRBD2. The V segment lost 10 bases and the J segment 3 bases; nucleotides outside the gene matches: 9. Germline loops: CDR1 MNHEY, CDR2 SVGEGT. The CDR3 has 15 amino acids.

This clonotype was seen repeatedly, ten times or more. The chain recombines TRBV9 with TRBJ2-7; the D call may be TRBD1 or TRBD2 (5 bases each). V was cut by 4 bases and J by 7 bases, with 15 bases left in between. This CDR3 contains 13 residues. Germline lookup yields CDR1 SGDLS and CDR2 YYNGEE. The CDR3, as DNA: TGTGCCAGCAGCAGGGGAGTCACGGGGGAGCAGTACTTC. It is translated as CASSRGVTGEQYF.

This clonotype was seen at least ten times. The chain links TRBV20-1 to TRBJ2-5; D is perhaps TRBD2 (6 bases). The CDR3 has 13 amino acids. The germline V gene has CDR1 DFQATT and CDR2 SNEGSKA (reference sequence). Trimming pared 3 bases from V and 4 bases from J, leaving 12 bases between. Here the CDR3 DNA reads TGCAGTGCTAGCCCCCTAGCGAGAGAGACCCAGTACTTC. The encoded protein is CSASPLARETQYF.

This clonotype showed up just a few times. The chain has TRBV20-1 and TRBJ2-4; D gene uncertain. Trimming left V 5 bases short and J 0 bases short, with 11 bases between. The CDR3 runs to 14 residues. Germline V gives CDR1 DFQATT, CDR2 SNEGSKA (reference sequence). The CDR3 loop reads CSAGTSGAKNIQYF. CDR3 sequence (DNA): TGCAGTGCTGGTACTTCGGGAGCCAAAAACATTCAGTACTTC.

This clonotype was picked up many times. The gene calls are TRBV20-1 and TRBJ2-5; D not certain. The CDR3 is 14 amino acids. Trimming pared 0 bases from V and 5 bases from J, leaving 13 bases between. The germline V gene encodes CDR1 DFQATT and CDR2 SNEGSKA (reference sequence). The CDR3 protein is CSARDLLSAETQYF. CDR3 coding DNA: TGCAGTGCTAGAGATCTGCTGTCCGCCGAGACCCAGTACTTC.

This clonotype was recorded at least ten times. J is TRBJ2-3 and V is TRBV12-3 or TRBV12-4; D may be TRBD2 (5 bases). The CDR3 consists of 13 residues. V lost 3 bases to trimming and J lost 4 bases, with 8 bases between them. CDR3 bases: TGTGCCAGCAGTTTTGAGGGAGCAGATACGCAGTATTTT. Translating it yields CASSFEGADTQYF.

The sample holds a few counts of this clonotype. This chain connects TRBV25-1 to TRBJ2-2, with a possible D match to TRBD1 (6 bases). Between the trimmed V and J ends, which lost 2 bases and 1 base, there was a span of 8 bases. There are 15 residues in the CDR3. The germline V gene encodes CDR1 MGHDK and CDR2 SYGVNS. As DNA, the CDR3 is TGTGCCAGCAGTGAAGGGGGCAGGAACACCGGGGAGCTGTTTTTT. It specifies CASSEGGRNTGELFF.